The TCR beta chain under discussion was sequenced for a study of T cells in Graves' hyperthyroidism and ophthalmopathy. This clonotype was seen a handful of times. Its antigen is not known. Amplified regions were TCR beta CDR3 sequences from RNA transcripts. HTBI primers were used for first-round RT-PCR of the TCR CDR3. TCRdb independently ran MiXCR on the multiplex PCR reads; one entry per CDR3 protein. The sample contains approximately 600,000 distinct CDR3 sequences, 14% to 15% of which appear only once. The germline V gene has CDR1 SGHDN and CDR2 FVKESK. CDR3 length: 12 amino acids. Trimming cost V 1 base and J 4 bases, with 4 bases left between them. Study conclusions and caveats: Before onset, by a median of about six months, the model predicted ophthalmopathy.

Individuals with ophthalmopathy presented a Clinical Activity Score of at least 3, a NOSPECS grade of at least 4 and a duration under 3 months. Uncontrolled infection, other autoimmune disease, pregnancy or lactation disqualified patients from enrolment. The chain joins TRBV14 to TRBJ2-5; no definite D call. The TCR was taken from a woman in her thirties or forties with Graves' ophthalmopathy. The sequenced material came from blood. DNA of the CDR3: TGTGCCAGCAGCCAAGTCCTAGAGACCCAGTACTTC. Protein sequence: CASSQVLETQYF.